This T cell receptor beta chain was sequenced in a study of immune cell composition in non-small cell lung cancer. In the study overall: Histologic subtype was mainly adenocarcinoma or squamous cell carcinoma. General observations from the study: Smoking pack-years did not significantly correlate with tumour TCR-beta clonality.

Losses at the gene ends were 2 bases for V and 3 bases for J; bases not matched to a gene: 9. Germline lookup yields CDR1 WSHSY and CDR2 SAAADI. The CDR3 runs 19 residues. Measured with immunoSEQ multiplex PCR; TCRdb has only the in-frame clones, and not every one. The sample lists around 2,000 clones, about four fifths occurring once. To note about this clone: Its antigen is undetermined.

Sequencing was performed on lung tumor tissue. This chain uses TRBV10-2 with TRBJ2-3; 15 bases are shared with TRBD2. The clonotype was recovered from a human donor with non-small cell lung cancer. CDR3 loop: CASSEPLGLAGGVTDTQYF. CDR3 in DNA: TGCGCCAGCAGTGAGCCGTTGGGACTAGCGGGAGGAGTAACAGATACGCAGTATTTT.